This TCR beta chain was sequenced in a study of T cell changes during pregnancy in multiple sclerosis. V shed 7 bases, J shed 8 bases, and the junction held 9 bases outside the gene matches. The CDR3 covers 13 residues. Per germline, CDR1 LNHDA and CDR2 SQIVND (reference sequence). Measured with immunoSEQ multiplex PCR; TCRdb has only the in-frame clones, and not every one. Seen here are about 120,000 clones, about 94% observed once, and the top ten hold less than 2%. The V and J genes are TRBV19 and TRBJ1-2; 8 bases map to TRBD1. The sequence was obtained from a female donor with multiple sclerosis, enrolled in a pregnancy study. Material: peripheral blood, obtained in the third trimester of pregnancy. This chain's CDR3 is CASTPGQGWGYTF. The CDR3 region has the DNA TGTGCCAGTACCCCAGGACAGGGTTGGGGCTACACCTTC.